Shown below are 22 T cell receptor beta chains from a single sample sequenced in a study of OX40 agonist ivuxolimab in advanced cancers. Libraries were prepared through the immunoSEQ multiplex PCR assay. The immuneACCESS repertoire file appears here via TCRdb, limited to in-frame rearrangements. These files lack a portion of the clones; in checked studies, under half of the deficit traces to unresolved V genes, and the cause of the others is not known. Counted in this sample were around 40,000 clones; about 86% of them appeared once. About an eighth of the sample is held by the ten biggest clonotypes. The sample in question was CD4+ or CD8+ T cells sorted from blood, obtained in a trial of the OX40 agonist ivuxolimab. These receptors were taken from an adult with an advanced solid tumor such as melanoma, head and neck, liver or kidney cancer.

The chain links TRBV25-1 to TRBJ1-2; D not resolved. V was pared by 5 bases and J by 5 bases, with 12 bases between. This CDR3 contains 13 residues. Germline values: CDR1 MGHDK, CDR2 SYGVNS. This CDR3 reads CASSRGPRYGYTF. DNA for the CDR3: TGTGCCAGCAGTAGAGGCCCTAGGTATGGCTACACCTTC.

In its sample, this clone was seen once. CDR3 bases: TGTGCCAGCTCACCACCCCCGGCAGGGGGAGGAAACACCATATATTTT. Translated: CASSPPPAGGGNTIYF. The V gene is TRBV18, the J gene TRBJ1-3, with 7 bases lining up with TRBD1. The CDR3 totals 16 residues. Germline V gene lookup returns CDR1 KGHSH and CDR2 LQKENI. V trimming: 0 bases; J trimming: 4 bases; junction bases outside the gene matches: 6.

The chain uses TRBV4-1 and TRBJ2-1, with D perhaps assigned TRBD1 or TRBD2 (6 bases each). This CDR3 is built from 17 residues. Trimming took off 4 bases at V and 10 bases at J, with 26 bases between the two ends. Germline V gene data show CDR1 as MGHRA and CDR2 as YSYEKL. CDR3 nucleotide sequence: TGCGCCAGCAGCCCCCAGGGGAGGAGACAGGTATCTTGGGAGCAGTTCTTC. Protein: CASSPQGRRQVSWEQFF.

This clone was counted once. The V and J genes are TRBV2 and TRBJ2-7; TRBD1 matches 9 bases. The V gene's germline CDR1 is SNHLY and CDR2 FYNNEI. The CDR3 spans 15 residues. Trimming at V came to 9 bases and at J to 3 bases, leaving 12 bases not matched to a gene. The CDR3 here is CARSLPGQGHYEQYF. CDR3 sequence (DNA): TGTGCCAGGAGTTTGCCGGGACAGGGCCACTACGAGCAGTACTTC.

This chain links TRBV28 with TRBJ1-4; D uncertain. V shed 1 base and J shed 7 bases, with 13 bases lying between them. This CDR3 contains 15 residues. Germline CDR1 and CDR2: MDHEN and SYDVKM. CDR3 loop: CASSLSDGSSEKLFF. The DNA of the CDR3 is TGTGCCAGCAGTTTATCTGACGGTTCTAGTGAAAAACTGTTTTTT.

This rearrangement joins TRBV5-6 to TRBJ2-6; D gene ambiguous. The germline V gene encodes CDR1 SGHDT and CDR2 YYEEEE. Trimming took 4 bases from V and 0 from J, leaving 8 bases between them. The CDR3 loop spans 15 amino acids. CDR3 region: CASSRVGSGANVLTF. CDR3 DNA: TGTGCCAGCAGCCGAGTGGGCTCTGGGGCCAACGTCCTGACTTTC.

The rearrangement links TRBV27 to TRBJ1-5, with a weak D call TRBD1 (5 bases). CDR3 length equals 15 residues. V shed 5 bases and J shed 1 base, with 12 bases lying between them. Germline lookup yields CDR1 MNHEY and CDR2 SMNVEV (reference sequence). CDR3 DNA sequence: TGTGCCAGCAGTCGGGACGGAGGAAGCAATCAGCCCCAGCATTTT. Its protein is CASSRDGGSNQPQHF.

The chain combines TRBV7-9 with TRBJ1-2; a weak D match, TRBD1 (6 bases). Germline loops: CDR1 SEHNR, CDR2 FQNEAQ (reference sequence). Trimming removed 8 bases from V and 7 bases from J, with 14 bases in between. The CDR3 loop spans 12 amino acids. The DNA of the CDR3 is TGTGCCAGCCGAGACAACAGGGTTGGCTACACCTTC. As protein: CASRDNRVGYTF.

The CDR3 DNA is TGTGCCAGCAGCCCACTGACCGGCACCGGGGAGCTGTTTTTT. Amino acid sequence: CASSPLTGTGELFF. The V and J genes are TRBV7-3 and TRBJ2-2, with D hard to call. Trimming shortened V by 5 bases and J by 4 bases, and 11 bases separated the two germline ends. Germline CDR1 and CDR2: SGHTA and FQGTGA. The CDR3 has 14 residues.

The chain employs TRBV4-3 and TRBJ1-1; no reliable D call. Trimming stripped 1 base from V and 0 bases from J, with 15 bases between. The germline V gene has CDR1 LGHNA and CDR2 YSLEER. The CDR3 runs 17 residues. CDR3 sequence: CASSQGVGSSLNTEAFF. As DNA, the CDR3 is TGCGCCAGCAGCCAAGGGGTGGGGAGCAGCTTGAACACTGAAGCTTTCTTT.

By its share, this clone is medium-sized. The chain recombines TRBV5-6 with TRBJ1-2, with no clear D. Trimming took 0 bases from V and 4 from J, leaving 10 bases between them. Germline CDR1 is SGHDT and CDR2 is YYEEEE. CDR3 length equals 14 residues. The CDR3 spells CASSLDVRIYGYTF. CDR3 bases: TGTGCCAGCAGCTTGGATGTCAGGATCTATGGCTACACCTTC.

The chain couples TRBV5-1 to TRBJ2-6; 8 nucleotides line up with TRBD1. Germline trimming cut 4 bases from V and 4 bases from J; bases unmatched to any gene: 4. The CDR3 loop spans 15 amino acids. Germline assignment: CDR1 SGHRS and CDR2 YFSETQ. As DNA, the CDR3 is TGCGCCAGCAGCCAACAGGGGGACGGGGCCAACGTCCTGACTTTC. Translated, it gives CASSQQGDGANVLTF.

V gene TRBV9 combines with J gene TRBJ2-4; D remains ambiguous. V was clipped by 5 bases and J by 0 bases, with 15 bases between them. The CDR3 loop spans 16 amino acids. CDR1 is SGDLS, CDR2 YYNGEE, per germline. CDR3 nucleotides: TGTGCCAGCAGTGACGGACCCGGAATAGCCAAAAACATTCAGTACTTC. It specifies CASSDGPGIAKNIQYF.

CDR3 residues: CASSLDGLADEQYF. In DNA form, the CDR3 reads TGTGCCAGCAGCTTAGACGGACTAGCCGACGAGCAGTACTTC. The rearrangement joins TRBV5-5 to TRBJ2-7, with 8 bases aligning to TRBD2. The V and J ends lost 2 bases and 5 bases, in that order; junction bases with no gene match: 6. Germline-derived CDR1 and CDR2 are SGHKS and YYEKEE (reference sequence). The CDR3 is 14 amino acids.

The V call is TRBV10-2, the J call TRBJ2-1; TRBD2 might be the D (5 bases). V dropped 6 bases and J dropped 6 bases, with 9 bases sitting between them. The germline CDR1 and CDR2 sequences are WSHSY and SAAADI. The CDR3 is made up of 12 amino acids. CDR3 amino acids: CASSLTSNEQFF. CDR3 in DNA: TGCGCCAGCAGCCTTACTAGCAATGAGCAGTTCTTC.

The V and J genes are TRBV15 and TRBJ2-7; D may correspond to TRBD1 or TRBD2 (6 bases each). V gave up 1 base and J gave up 1 base, with 14 bases separating them. CDR3 length: 16 amino acids. Germline CDR1 and CDR2: LNHNV and YYDKDF (reference sequence). This CDR3 is CATSRAGGQGSYEQYF. The CDR3 bases are TGTGCCACCAGCAGAGCTGGGGGGCAGGGATCCTACGAGCAGTACTTC.

The rearrangement links TRBV30 to TRBJ1-5, with 8 bases fitting TRBD1. V shed 5 bases and J 2 bases; nucleotides not matched to a gene: 8. CDR3 length equals 15 residues. The germline CDR1 and CDR2 sequences are GTSNPN and SVGIG (reference sequence). CDR3 nucleotides: TGTGCCTGGGGCGGACAGGGCGGCGGCAATCAGCCCCAGCATTTT. This encodes CAWGGQGGGNQPQHF.

This chain links TRBV5-6 with TRBJ2-7, with a tentative D call TRBD2 (5 bases). This CDR3 has 14 amino acids. Germline CDR1 SGHDT, CDR2 YYEEEE. Trimming removed 0 bases at V and 0 bases at J, with 7 bases between. This CDR3 reads CASSLGGSSYEQYF. In nucleotides, the CDR3 is TGTGCCAGCAGCTTGGGAGGGAGCTCCTACGAGCAGTACTTC.

The chain combines TRBV7-8 with TRBJ1-2; the D is unclear. The germline V gene has CDR1 SGHVS and CDR2 FQNEAQ. The CDR3 loop spans 15 amino acids. V was cut by 0 bases and J by 2 bases, with 10 bases left in between. In DNA form, the CDR3 reads TGTGCCAGCAGCTTAGCGCGAGACGGGAACTATGGCTACACCTTC. Translation gives CASSLARDGNYGYTF.

The chain employs TRBV4-2 and TRBJ2-4; 8 bases agree with TRBD1. The CDR3 covers 16 residues. Germline-derived CDR1 and CDR2 are LGHNA and YNFKEQ. The trim removed 2 bases at V and 8 bases at J, leaving 11 bases unmatched. The CDR3 reads CASSQTTGAPKDIQYF. In DNA, the CDR3 is TGTGCCAGCAGCCAAACGACAGGGGCTCCGAAGGACATTCAGTACTTC.

V is TRBV5-1 and J is TRBJ2-1; tentative D call: TRBD2 (6 bases). Germline V gives CDR1 SGHRS, CDR2 YFSETQ. This CDR3 is 14 amino acids long. The germline V and J ends were trimmed by 2 bases and 6 bases, with 12 bases remaining between them. CDR3 DNA sequence: TGCGCCAGCAGCTTTGGCGGGGTCCCCAATGAGCAGTTCTTC. Amino acid sequence: CASSFGGVPNEQFF.

This chain links TRBV9 with TRBJ2-6; 11 bases are shared with TRBD1. Trimming cost V 3 bases and J 2 bases; bases outside gene matches: 4. This CDR3 comprises 17 residues. Germline lookup yields CDR1 SGDLS and CDR2 YYNGEE. CDR3 DNA sequence: TGTGCCAGCAGCGGGGGACAGGGGGTGGCTGGGGCCAACGTCCTGACTTTC. Protein product: CASSGGQGVAGANVLTF.